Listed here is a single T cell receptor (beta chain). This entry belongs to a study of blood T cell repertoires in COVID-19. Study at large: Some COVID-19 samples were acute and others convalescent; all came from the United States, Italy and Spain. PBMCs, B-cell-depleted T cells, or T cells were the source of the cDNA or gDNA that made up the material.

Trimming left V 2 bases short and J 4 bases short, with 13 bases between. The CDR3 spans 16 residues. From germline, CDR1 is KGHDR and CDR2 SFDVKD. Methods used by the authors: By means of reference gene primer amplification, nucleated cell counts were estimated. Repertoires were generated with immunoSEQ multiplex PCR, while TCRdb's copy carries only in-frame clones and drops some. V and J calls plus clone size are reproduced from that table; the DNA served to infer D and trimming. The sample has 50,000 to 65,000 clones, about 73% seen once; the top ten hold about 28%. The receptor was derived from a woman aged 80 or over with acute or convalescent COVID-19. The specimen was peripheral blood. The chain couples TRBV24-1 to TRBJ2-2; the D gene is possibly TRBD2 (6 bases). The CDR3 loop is CATSDSRGLRTGELFF. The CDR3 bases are TGTGCCACCAGTGATTCAAGGGGACTGCGCACCGGGGAGCTGTTTTTT.